Below, one T cell receptor beta chain is given with its context. The target antigen is unknown. This record comes from a study of response to subunit inactivated influenza vaccine. Per germline, CDR1 MNHEY and CDR2 SVGEGT. The CDR3 is made up of 20 amino acids. The V and J ends lost 6 bases and 6 bases, in that order; junction bases with no gene match: 16. Notes on the study in general: With each seasonal influenza vaccination, the authors suggested, few new T cells are recruited.

TCRdb reprocessed the RT-PCR reads with MiXCR, giving one entry per CDR3 protein. The table includes 860,000 or so distinct CDR3 sequences, about 20% detected once. The chain carries TRBV6-2 or TRBV6-3 and TRBJ2-2; TRBD2 aligns across 16 bases. This receptor was obtained from a man aged 45 to 65 who received an inactivated influenza vaccine. Source: PBMCs from blood, taken 5 to 6 days after vaccination. CDR3 residues: CASSPTPGTSGGAPPGELFF. The CDR3 coding sequence is TGTGCCAGCAGCCCTACGCCCGGGACTAGCGGGGGGGCCCCTCCCGGGGAGCTGTTTTTT.